The sequence of this T cell receptor beta chain was determined in a study of T cells in Graves' hyperthyroidism and ophthalmopathy. This clonotype was observed many times. Antigen unknown. Looked up from germline, CDR1 is DFQATT and CDR2 is SNEGSKA (reference sequence). This CDR3 contains 14 residues. Trimming left V 1 base short and J 2 bases short, with 11 bases between. Patients aged 18 to 65 with hyperthyroidism were newly diagnosed, with duration under 2 months. Extraction of PBMCs used roughly 9.3 ml of fresh peripheral blood. TCR beta CDR3 regions were amplified from RNA. RT-PCR in the first round (using the HTBI primer set) targeted the TCR CDR3. MiXCR, applied by TCRdb to the multiplex PCR reads, yields one record per CDR3 protein. The data contain about 590,000 distinct CDR3 sequences, about a sixth of them singletons. Study-level results: Separation of ophthalmopathy from stable hyperthyroidism was achieved by a 13 V-J model.

V is TRBV20-1 and J is TRBJ2-5; D is perhaps TRBD2 (5 bases). The TCR originated in a woman between 25 and 40 years old with Graves' hyperthyroidism. Sequencing was carried out using blood. The CDR3 nucleotides are TGCAGTGCTAGAGTTTCGGGGAGACAAGAGACCCAGTACTTC. Translation: CSARVSGRQETQYF.